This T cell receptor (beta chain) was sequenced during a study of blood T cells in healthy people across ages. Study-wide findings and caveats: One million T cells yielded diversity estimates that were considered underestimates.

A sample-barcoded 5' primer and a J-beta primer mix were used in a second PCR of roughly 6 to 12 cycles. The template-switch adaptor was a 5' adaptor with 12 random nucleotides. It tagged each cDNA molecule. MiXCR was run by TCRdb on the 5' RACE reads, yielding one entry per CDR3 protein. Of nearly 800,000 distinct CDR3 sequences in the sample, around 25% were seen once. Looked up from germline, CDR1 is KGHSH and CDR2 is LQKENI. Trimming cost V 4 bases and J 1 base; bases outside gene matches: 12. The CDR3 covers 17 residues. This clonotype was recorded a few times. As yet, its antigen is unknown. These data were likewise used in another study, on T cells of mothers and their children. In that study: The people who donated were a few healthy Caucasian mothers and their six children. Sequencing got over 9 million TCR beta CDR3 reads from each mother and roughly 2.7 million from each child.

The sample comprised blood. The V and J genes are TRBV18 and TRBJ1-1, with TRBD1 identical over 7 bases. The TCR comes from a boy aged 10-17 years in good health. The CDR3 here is CASSLLGQLGTNTEAFF. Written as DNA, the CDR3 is TGTGCCAGCTCACTTTTGGGACAGTTGGGGACGAACACTGAAGCTTTCTTT.